What follows are 21 T cell receptor beta chains derived from one specimen sequenced in a study of T cells after yellow fever vaccination. From the 5' RACE reads, TCRdb called clonotypes with MiXCR, one entry per CDR3 protein. The sample includes 500,000 to 650,000 distinct CDR3 sequences, roughly a sixth seen only once; the top ten take 17%. The sequencing here drew on PBMCs, taken more than 4 days after the first yellow fever vaccination. The origin of the receptors is a man between 18 and 35 years old who received the YFV17D yellow fever vaccine.

J is TRBJ2-7 and V is TRBV7-2; D perhaps matches TRBD1 (5 bases). The germline V gene has CDR1 SGHTA and CDR2 FQGNSA. The CDR3 loop spans 13 amino acids. The ends were cut back, 4 bases at V and 0 bases at J, with 7 bases in the middle. CDR3 sequence reads: CASSYRSSYEQYV. For the CDR3, the DNA is TGTGCCAGCAGCTACAGGAGCTCCTACGAGCAGTACGTC.

The sample holds a few counts of this clonotype. This chain uses TRBV12-3 or TRBV12-4 with TRBJ1-2; 7 bases align to TRBD1. The CDR3 is made up of 14 amino acids. Trimming cost V 5 bases and J 5 bases; bases outside gene matches: 8. CDR3 loop: CASSMGQRGYGYTF. CDR3 in DNA: TGTGCCAGCAGTATGGGACAGAGGGGTTATGGCTACACCTTC.

V is TRBV6-1 and J is TRBJ2-1; D is undetermined. Trimming took 6 bases from V and 0 from J, leaving 18 bases between them. This CDR3 spans 17 amino acids. CDR1 is MNHNS, CDR2 SASEGT, per germline. The CDR3: CASSSFYRSSSYNEQFF. CDR3 sequence (DNA): TGTGCCAGCAGCTCTTTTTATAGAAGTAGCTCCTACAATGAGCAGTTCTTC.

The rearrangement uses TRBV7-8 and TRBJ2-5, with a weak D call TRBD2 (6 bases). V shed 5 bases and J shed 0 bases, with 13 bases lying between them. CDR3 size: 15 residues. Germline V gene sequence: CDR1 SGHVS, CDR2 FQNEAQ. The CDR3 is CASSPWGDYQETQYF. The CDR3 DNA sequence: TGTGCCAGCAGCCCCTGGGGGGACTACCAAGAGACCCAGTACTTC.

This clonotype has only a few counts. The chain links TRBV4-2 to TRBJ2-7, with D possibly being TRBD2 (7 bases). V shed 3 bases and J shed 3 bases, with 18 bases lying between them. CDR3 length equals 16 residues. CDR1 and CDR2 from the germline V gene are LGHNA and YNFKEQ. The CDR3 is CASSQSSRGQNYEQYF. The CDR3 DNA sequence: TGTGCCAGCAGCCAGTCGTCGCGGGGGCAAAACTACGAGCAGTACTTC.

Only a few counts were recorded for this clonotype. The V and J genes are TRBV12-3 or TRBV12-4 and TRBJ1-6; 7 bases align to TRBD1. With V trimmed by 1 base and J by 11 bases, 5 bases remained unmatched. The CDR3 runs 14 residues. For the CDR3, the DNA is TGTGCCAGCAGTTTAGACAGGGGTGTCGCACCCCTCCACTTT. Protein product: CASSLDRGVAPLHF.

The chain carries TRBV10-3 and TRBJ2-6; D may be TRBD1 (5 bases). Trimming left V 11 bases short and J 1 base short, with 15 bases between. CDR1 is ENHRY, CDR2 SYGVKD, per germline. This CDR3 contains 15 residues. CDR3 residues: CAANSRGSGANVLTF. CDR3 nucleotides: TGTGCCGCGAATTCAAGGGGTTCTGGGGCCAACGTCCTGACTTTC.

The V gene is TRBV3-1, the J gene TRBJ2-2, with D possibly TRBD1 on 5 matching bases. With 4 bases removed from V and 4 bases from J, the gap between germline ends came to 13 bases. The CDR3 is 15 amino acids. The germline CDR1 and CDR2 sequences are LGHDT and YNNKEL (reference sequence). The CDR3 nucleotides are TGTGCCAGCAGCCCCCAGGCCAGGGCCACCGGGGAGCTGTTTTTT. Protein: CASSPQARATGELFF.

This clonotype turned up a few times. The genes are TRBV30 and TRBJ2-7; TRBD1 matches 9 bases. Germline V gives CDR1 GTSNPN, CDR2 SVGIG (reference sequence). V trimming: 5 bases; J trimming: 3 bases; junction bases outside the gene matches: 14. CDR3 length: 16 amino acids. CDR3 coding DNA: TGTGCCTGGGGATCGCAACAGGGGGCCCCCTTCTACGAGCAGTACTTC. Its translation: CAWGSQQGAPFYEQYF.

The chain links TRBV5-1 to TRBJ2-1; no clear D. V shed 0 bases and J shed 3 bases, with 13 bases lying between them. The CDR3 sequence is 16 residues long. Germline V gives CDR1 SGHRS, CDR2 YFSETQ. This CDR3 is CASSLGAGLGYNEQFF. The CDR3 DNA reads TGCGCCAGCAGCTTGGGGGCCGGGCTAGGCTACAATGAGCAGTTCTTC.

This chain connects TRBV6-5 to TRBJ1-2; D ambiguous. CDR1 is MNHEY and CDR2 is SVGAGI in the germline V gene. V was pared by 2 bases and J by 4 bases, with 8 bases between. The CDR3 contains 13 residues. The CDR3 sequence is CASSYGHFYGYTF. The CDR3 nucleotides are TGTGCCAGCAGTTACGGTCATTTCTATGGCTACACCTTC.

This clonotype was found many times. This chain uses TRBV4-3 with TRBJ2-3; possible D gene TRBD2, 6 bases. The V gene's germline CDR1 is LGHNA and CDR2 YSLEER. Deletions cut 3 bases from V and 2 bases from J, with 9 bases between. This CDR3 is 14 amino acids long. The chain's CDR3 is CASSQRGYTDTQYF. DNA for the CDR3: TGCGCCAGCAGCCAGCGGGGCTACACAGATACGCAGTATTTT.

This clonotype was seen more than once but under ten times. This chain links TRBV10-3 with TRBJ1-6; 8 bases agree with TRBD1. Germline assignment: CDR1 ENHRY and CDR2 SYGVKD. V shed 7 bases, J shed 10 bases, and the junction held 6 bases outside the gene matches. The CDR3 is 13 residues long. Written as DNA, the CDR3 is TGTGCCATCAAGACAGGGGTAGGATCACCCCTCCACTTT. Its protein is CAIKTGVGSPLHF.

This clonotype appeared a few times. CDR3 sequence reads: CASSHRQGGTEAFF. CDR3 coding DNA: TGTGCCAGCAGTCACCGACAGGGGGGGACTGAAGCTTTCTTT. The chain joins TRBV6-5 to TRBJ1-1; TRBD1 matches at 9 bases. V lost 5 bases, J lost 5 bases, and 6 bases stayed unmatched. The CDR3 consists of 14 residues. Germline CDR1 and CDR2: MNHEY and SVGAGI.

The genes are TRBV6-5 and TRBJ1-3; D is ambiguous. Germline V gives CDR1 MNHEY, CDR2 SVGAGI. The CDR3 is made up of 14 amino acids. Between the trimmed V and J ends, which lost 0 bases and 4 bases, there was a span of 7 bases. The CDR3 loop reads CASSYSGPGNTIYF. DNA of the CDR3: TGTGCCAGCAGTTACTCGGGTCCAGGAAACACCATATATTTT.

CDR3 nucleotide sequence: TGTGCCAGCAGCTTGTTGGGGGCTCGGAACGAGCAGTACTTC. It encodes CASSLLGARNEQYF. The chain is built from TRBV5-6 and TRBJ2-7, with a weak D call TRBD1 (6 bases). The germline gives CDR1 SGHDT, CDR2 YYEEEE. The CDR3 loop spans 14 amino acids. V lost 1 base and J 5 bases, leaving 13 bases between the germline ends.

This clonotype was counted a few times. The chain couples TRBV7-9 to TRBJ2-7; 8 bases map to TRBD1. The trim removed 6 bases at V and 2 bases at J, leaving 9 bases unmatched. Germline values: CDR1 SEHNR, CDR2 FQNEAQ (reference sequence). The CDR3 is 15 residues long. CDR3 residues: CASSRTGGLAYEQYF. In DNA, the CDR3 is TGTGCCAGCAGTCGCACAGGGGGTCTTGCCTACGAGCAGTACTTC.

This chain joins TRBV7-2 and TRBJ1-5; a possible D gene is TRBD1 (6 bases). The germline V gene has CDR1 SGHTA and CDR2 FQGNSA. CDR3 length: 15 residues. The germline V and J ends were trimmed by 3 bases and 2 bases, with 11 bases remaining between them. CDR3 sequence: CASSFFRGRNQPQHF. CDR3 nucleotides: TGTGCCAGCAGCTTTTTTCGGGGGCGCAATCAGCCCCAGCATTTT. The variable domain in full, completed from reference TRBV7-2 and TRBJ1-5, reads GAGVSQSPSNKVTEKGKDVELRCDPISGHTALYWYRQSLGQGLEFLIYFQGNSAPDKSGLPSDRFSAERTGGSVSTLTIQRTQQEDSAVYLCASSFFRGRNQPQHFGDGTRLSIL.

This clonotype was counted between two and nine times. V and J are TRBV6-2 or TRBV6-3 and TRBJ2-1; no definite D call. CDR1 MNHEY and CDR2 SVGEGT come from the germline V gene. Trimming took 7 bases from V and 6 from J, leaving 13 bases between them. This CDR3 spans 13 amino acids. The CDR3 DNA reads TGTGCCAGCAAGCTAAGCGCCGGCAATGAGCAGTTCTTC. Translated: CASKLSAGNEQFF.

This clonotype was seen only a few times. V and J are TRBV20-1 and TRBJ2-7, with D possibly being TRBD1 or TRBD2 (6 bases each). V lost 6 bases, J lost 4 bases, and 16 bases lay in between. The CDR3 spans 13 residues. The germline V gene has CDR1 DFQATT and CDR2 SNEGSKA (reference sequence). The CDR3 is CSAERGGSYEQYF. The CDR3 DNA is TGCAGTGCCGAGAGAGGGGGGAGTTACGAGCAGTACTTC.

This clonotype was detected only a few times. V and J are TRBV18 and TRBJ2-5; D is undetermined. Germline V gene sequence: CDR1 KGHSH, CDR2 LQKENI. The CDR3 has 13 residues. The V end lost 3 bases, the J end lost 4 bases, and 9 bases lay between the germline ends. CDR3 coding DNA: TGTGCCAGCTCACCGGCTAGGAGAGAGACCCAGTACTTC. As protein: CASSPARRETQYF.